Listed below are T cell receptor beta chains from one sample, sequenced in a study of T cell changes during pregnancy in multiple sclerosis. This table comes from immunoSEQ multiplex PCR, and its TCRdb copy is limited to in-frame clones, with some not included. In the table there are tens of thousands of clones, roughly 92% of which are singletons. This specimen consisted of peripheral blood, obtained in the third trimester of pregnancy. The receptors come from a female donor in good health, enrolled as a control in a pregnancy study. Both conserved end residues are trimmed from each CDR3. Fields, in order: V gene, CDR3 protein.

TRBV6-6 AIKRQAQETQY
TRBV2 ASGTGNEKLF
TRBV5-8 ASSLSVQGYEQY
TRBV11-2 ASRGQETYEQY
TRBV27 ASSAPPTSGGAHEQY
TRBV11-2 ASTDGGGLSYEQY
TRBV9 ASSVDASSYEQY
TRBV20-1 SARQNNEQF
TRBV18 ASSPRDSSGGAF
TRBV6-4 ASSEGLAGVNEQF
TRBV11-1 ASSLGRNEQF
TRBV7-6 ASSLYPGELF
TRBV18 ASSSAGGRAYNEQF
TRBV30 AWMVRYQETQY
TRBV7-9 ASSPGRSSYNEQF
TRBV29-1 SVEAGSNYGYT
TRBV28 ASSLYALEPTSRRQY
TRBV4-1 ASSHPPSGNYGYT
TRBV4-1 ASSQGAGPLETQY
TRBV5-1 ASSPGTANEKLF
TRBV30 AWTAGGSLPYEQY
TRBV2 ANRAMWRSSYEQY
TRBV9 ASSADGVIADTQY
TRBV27 ASSPLTGKNTEAF
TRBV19 ASTTDTSRNQPQH
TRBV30 AWMAVDTQY
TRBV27 ASSLGAGGPAQETQY
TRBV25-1 ASSDPLRETQY
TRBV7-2 ASSLAPTVTTDTQY
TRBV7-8 ASSPGLAGGNEQF
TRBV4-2 ASSQGWTGRGQPQH
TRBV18 ASSPGQTGELF
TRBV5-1 ASSPDGLGEQY